Each of the 20 T cell receptor beta chains below was sequenced from the same sample in a study of control samples from healthy donors and cancer patients. Generated by immunoSEQ multiplex PCR, the TCRdb table keeps only in-frame clones and is missing some. The data hold tens of thousands of clones, with approximately 87% observed a single time. The sample consisted of blood. These receptors were taken from a man aged 50-60 years in good health.

This rearrangement joins TRBV7-2 to TRBJ2-5; the D gene is possibly TRBD2 (7 bases). The germline V and J ends were trimmed by 2 bases and 4 bases, with 14 bases remaining between them. Germline V lookup: CDR1 SGHTA, CDR2 FQGNSA. CDR3 length equals 15 residues. CDR3 region: CASSLRGGGGETQYF. The CDR3 bases are TGTGCCAGCAGCTTACGCGGGGGAGGGGGAGAGACCCAGTACTTC.

The chain combines TRBV4-3 with TRBJ2-1, with TRBD2 as a possible D gene (6 bases). The ends were cut back, 0 bases at V and 2 bases at J, with 14 bases in the middle. The CDR3 loop spans 17 amino acids. Germline V lookup: CDR1 LGHNA, CDR2 YSLEER. CDR3 sequence: CASSQDFTGATYNEQFF. Written as DNA, the CDR3 is TGCGCCAGCAGCCAAGACTTTACGGGAGCCACCTACAATGAGCAGTTCTTC.

This chain joins TRBV19 and TRBJ1-1; a possible D gene is TRBD1 (6 bases). Trimming took 8 bases from V and 4 from J, leaving 14 bases between them. Germline V lookup: CDR1 LNHDA, CDR2 SQIVND (reference sequence). The length of the CDR3 is 13 residues. The CDR3 DNA reads TGTGCCAGTGGGACGACAGGTCCCACTGAAGCTTTCTTT. Amino acids: CASGTTGPTEAFF.

The chain recombines TRBV2 with TRBJ2-1, with 12 bases identical to TRBD2. Trimming at V came to 6 bases and at J to 7 bases, leaving 10 bases not matched to a gene. The CDR3 contains 16 residues. The V gene's germline CDR1 is SNHLY and CDR2 FYNNEI. The CDR3: CASSHRLAGDLNEQFF. In nucleotides, the CDR3 is TGTGCCAGCAGCCACAGACTAGCGGGGGACCTTAATGAGCAGTTCTTC. The full variable domain, in which reference TRBV2 and TRBJ2-1 provide the parts outside the CDR3, is EPEVTQTPSHQVTQMGQEVILRCVPISNHLYFYWYRQILGQKVEFLVSFYNNEISEKSEIFDDQFSVERPDGSNFTLKIRSTKLEDSAMYFCASSHRLAGDLNEQFFGPGTRLTVL.

This clone was seen more than once but under ten times. The chain employs TRBV5-1 and TRBJ1-2; D is undetermined. The germline V gene encodes CDR1 SGHRS and CDR2 YFSETQ. The CDR3 is 14 amino acids. Trimming cost V 1 base and J 6 bases, with 13 bases left between them. The DNA for the CDR3 is TGCGCCAGCAGCTTGCTGTCGGGGAGGGATGGCTACACCTTC. Translating gives CASSLLSGRDGYTF.

V gene TRBV29-1 combines with J gene TRBJ2-1; no clear D gene. The germline gives CDR1 SQVTM, CDR2 ANQGSEA. Trimming removed 7 bases from V and 0 bases from J, with 13 bases in between. The CDR3 is 14 residues long. As DNA, the CDR3 is TGCAGCGCCCAAGGTACGGACTCCTACAATGAGCAGTTCTTC. It translates to CSAQGTDSYNEQFF.

CDR3 sequence (DNA): TGTGCCAGCAGCCAAGAACTAGCGTCCGGGGAGCTGTTTTTT. This encodes CASSQELASGELFF. The V gene is TRBV14, the J gene TRBJ2-2; TRBD2 matches 7 bases. J lost 6 bases, V lost 0 bases, and 1 base had no gene match. CDR1 SGHDN and CDR2 FVKESK come from the germline V gene. The CDR3 extends over 14 amino acids.

The genes are TRBV6-5 and TRBJ2-2, with D possibly matching TRBD2 (6 bases). This CDR3 region has 14 residues. Germline-derived CDR1 and CDR2 are MNHEY and SVGAGI. The V gene lost 4 bases and the J gene lost 1 base, with 7 bases spanning the gap. CDR3 sequence (DNA): TGTGCCAGCAGTTCGGGACTGAACACCGGGGAGCTGTTTTTT. Translating gives CASSSGLNTGELFF.

The V gene is TRBV18, the J gene TRBJ1-2; the match to TRBD1 covers 8 bases. The CDR3 spans 14 residues. V gave up 3 bases and J gave up 7 bases; unmatched junction bases: 7. CDR1 is KGHSH and CDR2 is LQKENI in the germline V gene. The CDR3 loop reads CASSPTQGASGYTF. Written as DNA, the CDR3 is TGTGCCAGCTCACCTACTCAGGGGGCATCTGGCTACACCTTC.

Notes on this clone: A far larger clone is one base from this, pointing to a likely read error. The chain links TRBV5-6 to TRBJ2-1, with 8 nucleotides matching TRBD2. The CDR3 extends over 12 amino acids. V was pared by 6 bases and J by 8 bases, with 4 bases of the junction left unmatched. CDR1 is SGHDT and CDR2 is YYEEEE in the germline V gene. The CDR3 here is CASTGGGDEQFF. CDR3 coding DNA: TGTGCCAGCACCGGGGGGGGAGATGAGCAGTTCTTC.

The chain couples TRBV7-8 to TRBJ1-4, with TRBD1 matching over 7 bases. With 2 bases clipped from V and 8 bases from J, the junction kept 5 bases outside the gene matches. The CDR3 is 14 residues long. The germline V gene has CDR1 SGHVS and CDR2 FQNEAQ. The CDR3: CASSLQGEGEKLFF. For the CDR3, the DNA is TGTGCCAGCAGCTTACAGGGGGAAGGGGAAAAACTGTTTTTT.

Only a few counts were recorded for this clone. V gene TRBV7-2 combines with J gene TRBJ1-2; possibly TRBD1 for D (6 bases). The CDR3 extends over 12 amino acids. The germline V gene encodes CDR1 SGHTA and CDR2 FQGNSA. The ends were cut back, 1 base at V and 7 bases at J, with 7 bases in the middle. The CDR3 nucleotides are TGTGCCAGCAGCTTAGACAGGGCTGGCTACACCTTC. Its translation is CASSLDRAGYTF.

The chain has TRBV27 and TRBJ1-4; a weak D match, TRBD1 (5 bases). This CDR3 spans 19 amino acids. Trimming shortened V by 8 bases and J by 5 bases, and 30 bases separated the two germline ends. The germline V gene encodes CDR1 MNHEY and CDR2 SMNVEV (reference sequence). As DNA, the CDR3 is TGTGCCAGCCATAGCCCGGGGCGATTACCTTTTCCCCTAAATGAAAAACTGTTTTTT. Translated: CASHSPGRLPFPLNEKLFF.

J is TRBJ2-2 and V is TRBV27, with D possibly matching TRBD1 (7 bases). Trimming stripped 8 bases from V and 4 bases from J, with 14 bases between. Germline CDR1 reads MNHEY; CDR2 reads SMNVEV (reference sequence). This CDR3 contains 14 residues. The CDR3 region is CASLRQGGTGELFF. The CDR3 DNA is TGTGCCAGCTTAAGACAGGGAGGCACCGGGGAGCTGTTTTTT.

The V and J genes are TRBV2 and TRBJ2-7; D remains unclear. CDR3 length: 13 amino acids. Germline CDR1 SNHLY, CDR2 FYNNEI. V gave up 5 bases and J gave up 11 bases, with 19 bases separating them. The CDR3 coding sequence is TGTGCCAGCAGTCGAGTGGCTAGTCCTTTTGAGTACGTC. Its protein product is CASSRVASPFEYV.

V usage is TRBV20-1 and J usage is TRBJ1-1; a possible D gene is TRBD1 (6 bases). This CDR3 is built from 11 residues. V was pared by 6 bases and J by 8 bases, with 13 bases between. Germline V gene data show CDR1 as DFQATT and CDR2 as SNEGSKA (reference sequence). The CDR3 bases are TGCAGTGCGGAGCGACAGGCGGAAGCTTTCTTT. It encodes CSAERQAEAFF.

The chain is built from TRBV6-2 or TRBV6-3 and TRBJ1-2, with D perhaps matching TRBD1 (5 bases). The V end was cut by 6 bases, the J end by 4 bases, with 9 bases between. This CDR3 has 12 residues. Germline loops: CDR1 MNHEY, CDR2 SVGEGT. The CDR3 DNA is TGTGCCAGCAGCGACAGAACCTATGGCTACACCTTC. This gives the protein CASSDRTYGYTF.

The chain couples TRBV2 to TRBJ1-1; a possible D gene is TRBD1 (6 bases). The CDR3 is made up of 16 amino acids. Trimming stripped 0 bases from V and 10 bases from J, with 21 bases between. Germline V CDR1 and CDR2: SNHLY, FYNNEI. Written as DNA, the CDR3 is TGTGCCAGCAGTGAAGCCAGAATACAGGTCAGAGGGGGAGCTTTCTTT. Translation: CASSEARIQVRGGAFF.

The chain uses TRBV18 and TRBJ2-1; D uncertain. Trimming cost V 2 bases and J 6 bases, with 23 bases left between them. Germline CDR1 reads KGHSH; CDR2 reads LQKENI. The CDR3 sequence is 18 residues long. CDR3 DNA: TGTGCCAGCTCACCAAGGAGAGTTAAGGAGACGGCGAGCAATGAGCAGTTCTTC. It is translated as CASSPRRVKETASNEQFF.

J is TRBJ1-2 and V is TRBV5-1, with TRBD1 identical over 8 bases. Germline V CDR1 and CDR2: SGHRS, YFSETQ. The CDR3 is made up of 15 amino acids. Trimming at V came to 5 bases and at J to 4 bases, leaving 10 bases not matched to a gene. The CDR3 coding sequence is TGCGCCAGCAGAGCCGGGACAGGCACCCTCTATGGCTACACCTTC. Amino acids: CASRAGTGTLYGYTF.